This T cell receptor (beta chain) was sequenced during a study of blood T cell repertoires in COVID-19. With V trimmed by 3 bases and J by 3 bases, 10 bases remained unmatched. This CDR3 spans 17 amino acids. Germline CDR1 SGHVS, CDR2 FQNEAQ. Clones were read by immunoSEQ multiplex PCR, and TCRdb kept only the in-frame ones, dropping some. The table has about 250,000 clones, 75% to 85% seen once; the top ten hold about 9.3%. The receptor comes from a woman in her forties or fifties with acute COVID-19. This chain uses TRBV7-8 with TRBJ1-2, with 10 positions matching TRBD1. The sample consisted of PBMCs or T cells enriched from blood (not recorded which). CDR3 coding DNA: TGTGCCAGCAGCTTGGGGACAGGGGCAACCGAACACTATGGCTACACCTTC. It specifies CASSLGTGATEHYGYTF. Full variable domain (remainder filled in from reference TRBV7-8 and TRBJ1-2): GAGVSQSPRYKVAKRGQDVALRCDPISGHVSLFWYQQALGQGPEFLTYFQNEAQLDKSGLPSDRFFAERPEGSVSTLKIQRTQQEDSAVYLCASSLGTGATEHYGYTFGSGTRLTVV.